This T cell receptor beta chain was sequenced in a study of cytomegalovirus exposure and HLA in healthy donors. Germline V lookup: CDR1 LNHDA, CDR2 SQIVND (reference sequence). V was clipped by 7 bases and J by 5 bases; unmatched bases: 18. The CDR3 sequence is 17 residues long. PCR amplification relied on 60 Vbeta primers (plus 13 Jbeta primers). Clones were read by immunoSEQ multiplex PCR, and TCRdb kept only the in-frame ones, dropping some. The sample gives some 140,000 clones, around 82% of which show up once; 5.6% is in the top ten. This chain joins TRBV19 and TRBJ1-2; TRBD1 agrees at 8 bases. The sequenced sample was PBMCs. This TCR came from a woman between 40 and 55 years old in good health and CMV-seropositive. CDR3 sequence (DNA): TGTGCCAGTACCCCCGGGACAGGAGCTTCCACTCTGTATGGCTACACCTTC. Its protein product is CASTPGTGASTLYGYTF.